This T cell receptor (beta chain) was documented in a study of T cell responses to AZD1222 COVID-19 vaccine. Clones were sequenced by immunoSEQ multiplex PCR, and TCRdb holds only the in-frame ones, with some missing. This table holds about 150,000 clones, about 93% found once. Regarding the study as a whole: Repertoire samples came only from after the peak T cell response. Seropositive status at baseline applied to only five or six AZD1222 recipients.

As concerns this clone: The antigen is unknown.

CDR1 and CDR2 (germline): MGHRA, YSYEKL. V was pared by 2 bases and J by 0 bases, with 8 bases between. This CDR3 has 14 residues. The sample consisted of peripheral blood, taken 28 days after the second AZD1222 dose. The receptor was derived from an adult who received the AZD1222 COVID-19 vaccine. This chain connects TRBV4-1 to TRBJ2-7; D could derive from TRBD1 or TRBD2 (5 bases each). CDR3 DNA sequence: TGCGCCAGCAGCCAATGGGACGGCTCCTACGAGCAGTACTTC. Its protein is CASSQWDGSYEQYF.